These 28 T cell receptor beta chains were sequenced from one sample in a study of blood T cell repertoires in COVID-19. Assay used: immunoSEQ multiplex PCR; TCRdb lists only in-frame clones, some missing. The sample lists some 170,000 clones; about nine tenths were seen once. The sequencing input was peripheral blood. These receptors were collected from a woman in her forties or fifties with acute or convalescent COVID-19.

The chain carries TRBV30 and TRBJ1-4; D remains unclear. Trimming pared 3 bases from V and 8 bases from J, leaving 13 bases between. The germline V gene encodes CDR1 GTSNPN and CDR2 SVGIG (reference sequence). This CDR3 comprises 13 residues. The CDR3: CAWSNEVGEKLFF. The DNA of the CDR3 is TGTGCCTGGAGCAACGAGGTCGGCGAAAAACTGTTTTTT.

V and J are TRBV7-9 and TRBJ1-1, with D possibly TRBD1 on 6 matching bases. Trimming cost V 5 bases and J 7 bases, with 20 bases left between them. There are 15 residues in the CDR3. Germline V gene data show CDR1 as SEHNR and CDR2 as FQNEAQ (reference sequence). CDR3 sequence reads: CASSATGGGFVEAFF. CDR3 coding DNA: TGTGCCAGCAGCGCCACGGGAGGGGGGTTTGTTGAAGCTTTCTTT.

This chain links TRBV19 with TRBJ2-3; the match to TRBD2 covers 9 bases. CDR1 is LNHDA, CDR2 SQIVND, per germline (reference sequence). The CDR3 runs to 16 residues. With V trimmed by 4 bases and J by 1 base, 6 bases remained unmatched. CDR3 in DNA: TGTGCCAGTAGTAGGCTAGCGGGGTTACGCACAGATACGCAGTATTTT. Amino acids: CASSRLAGLRTDTQYF.

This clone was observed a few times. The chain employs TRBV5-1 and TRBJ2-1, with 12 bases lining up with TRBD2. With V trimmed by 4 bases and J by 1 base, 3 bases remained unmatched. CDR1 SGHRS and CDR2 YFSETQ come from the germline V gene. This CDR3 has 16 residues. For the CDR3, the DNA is TGCGCCAGCAGCGCAACTAGCGGGGGGTCCTACAATGAGCAGTTCTTC. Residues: CASSATSGGSYNEQFF.

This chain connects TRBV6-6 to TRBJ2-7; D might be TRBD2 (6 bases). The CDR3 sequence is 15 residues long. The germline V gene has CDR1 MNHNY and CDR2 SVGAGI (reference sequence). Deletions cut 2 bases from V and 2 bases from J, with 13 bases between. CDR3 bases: TGTGCCAGCAGTTACCAGGCGGGAAGAGCCTACGAGCAGTACTTC. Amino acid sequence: CASSYQAGRAYEQYF.

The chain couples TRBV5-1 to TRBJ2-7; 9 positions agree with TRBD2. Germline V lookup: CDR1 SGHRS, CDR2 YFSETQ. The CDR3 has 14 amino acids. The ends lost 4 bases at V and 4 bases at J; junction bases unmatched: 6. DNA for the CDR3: TGCGCCAGCAGCCTCGGAACTAGCGGGTACGAGCAGTACTTC. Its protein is CASSLGTSGYEQYF.

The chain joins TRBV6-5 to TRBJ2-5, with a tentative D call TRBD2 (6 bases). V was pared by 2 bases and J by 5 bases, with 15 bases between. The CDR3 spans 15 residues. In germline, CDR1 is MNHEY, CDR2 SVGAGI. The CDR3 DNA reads TGTGCCAGCAGTTACAGGCCTAGCGATTGGGAGACCCAGTACTTC. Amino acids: CASSYRPSDWETQYF.

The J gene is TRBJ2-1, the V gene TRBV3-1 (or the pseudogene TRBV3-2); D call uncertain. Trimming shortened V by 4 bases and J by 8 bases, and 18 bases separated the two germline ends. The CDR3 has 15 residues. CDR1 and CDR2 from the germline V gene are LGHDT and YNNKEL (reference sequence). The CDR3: CASSPRGPLKDEQFF. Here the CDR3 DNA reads TGTGCCAGCAGCCCCCGTGGGCCCCTAAAGGATGAGCAGTTCTTC.

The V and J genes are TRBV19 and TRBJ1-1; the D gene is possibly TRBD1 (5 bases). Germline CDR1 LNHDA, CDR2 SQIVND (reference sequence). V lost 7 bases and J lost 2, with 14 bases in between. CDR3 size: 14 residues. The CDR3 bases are TGTGCCAGTACCCCCCGACAGTTTAACACTGAAGCTTTCTTT. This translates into CASTPRQFNTEAFF.

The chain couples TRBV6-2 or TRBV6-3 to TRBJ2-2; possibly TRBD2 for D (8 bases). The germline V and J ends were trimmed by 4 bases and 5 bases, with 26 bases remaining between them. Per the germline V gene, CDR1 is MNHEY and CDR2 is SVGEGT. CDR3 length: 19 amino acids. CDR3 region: CASSSRQGPGGPRTGELFF. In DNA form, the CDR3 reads TGTGCCAGCAGTTCCAGACAGGGCCCGGGAGGGCCGCGGACCGGGGAGCTGTTTTTT.

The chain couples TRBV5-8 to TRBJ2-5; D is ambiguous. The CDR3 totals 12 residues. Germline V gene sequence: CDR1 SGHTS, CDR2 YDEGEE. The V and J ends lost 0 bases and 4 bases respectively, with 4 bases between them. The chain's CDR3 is CASSLVRETQYF. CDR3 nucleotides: TGTGCCAGCAGCTTGGTGAGAGAGACCCAGTACTTC.

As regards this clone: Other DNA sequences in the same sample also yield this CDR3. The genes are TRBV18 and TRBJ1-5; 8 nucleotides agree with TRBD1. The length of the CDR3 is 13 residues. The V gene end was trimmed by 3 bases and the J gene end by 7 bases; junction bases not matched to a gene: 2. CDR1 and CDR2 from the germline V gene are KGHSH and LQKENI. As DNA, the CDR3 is TGTGCCAGCTCACCGGACAGGGACCAGCCCCAGCATTTT. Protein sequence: CASSPDRDQPQHF.

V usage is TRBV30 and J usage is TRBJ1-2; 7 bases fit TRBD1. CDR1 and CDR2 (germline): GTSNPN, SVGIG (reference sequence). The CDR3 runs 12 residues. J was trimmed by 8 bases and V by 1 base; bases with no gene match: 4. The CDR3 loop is CAWSETGYGYTF. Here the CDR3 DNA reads TGTGCCTGGAGTGAGACAGGGTACGGCTACACCTTC.

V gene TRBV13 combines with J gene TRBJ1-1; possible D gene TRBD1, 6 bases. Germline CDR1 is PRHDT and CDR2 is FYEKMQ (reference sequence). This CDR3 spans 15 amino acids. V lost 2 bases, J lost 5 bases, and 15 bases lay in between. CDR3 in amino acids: CASSLPGHRRTEAFF. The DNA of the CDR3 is TGTGCCAGCAGCTTACCGGGACACAGAAGGACTGAAGCTTTCTTT.

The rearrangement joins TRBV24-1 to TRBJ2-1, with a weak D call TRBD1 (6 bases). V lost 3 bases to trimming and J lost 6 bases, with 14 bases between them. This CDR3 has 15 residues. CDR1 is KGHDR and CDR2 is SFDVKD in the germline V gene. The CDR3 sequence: CATSDVGHQANEQFF. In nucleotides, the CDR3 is TGTGCCACCAGTGATGTGGGACACCAGGCCAATGAGCAGTTCTTC.

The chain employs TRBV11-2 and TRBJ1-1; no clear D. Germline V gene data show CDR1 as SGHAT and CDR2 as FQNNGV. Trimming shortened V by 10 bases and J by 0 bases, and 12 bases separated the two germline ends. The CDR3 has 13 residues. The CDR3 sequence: CATSIGLNTEAFF. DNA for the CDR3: TGTGCCACCTCTATTGGGCTGAACACTGAAGCTTTCTTT.

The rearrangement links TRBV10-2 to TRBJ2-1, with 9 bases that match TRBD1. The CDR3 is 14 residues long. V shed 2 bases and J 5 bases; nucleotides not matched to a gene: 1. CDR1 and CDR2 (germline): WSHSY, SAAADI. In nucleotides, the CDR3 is TGCGCCAGCAGTGAGGGACAGGGGAACAATGAGCAGTTCTTC. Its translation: CASSEGQGNNEQFF.

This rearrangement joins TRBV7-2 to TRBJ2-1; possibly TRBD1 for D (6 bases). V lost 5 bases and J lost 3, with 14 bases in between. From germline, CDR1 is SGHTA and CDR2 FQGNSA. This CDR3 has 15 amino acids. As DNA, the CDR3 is TGTGCCAGCAGCCAGGGGCGGTGGGACTACAATGAGCAGTTCTTC. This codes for CASSQGRWDYNEQFF. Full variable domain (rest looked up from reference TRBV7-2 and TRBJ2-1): GAGVSQSPSNKVTEKGKDVELRCDPISGHTALYWYRQSLGQGLEFLIYFQGNSAPDKSGLPSDRFSAERTGGSVSTLTIQRTQQEDSAVYLCASSQGRWDYNEQFFGPGTRLTVL.

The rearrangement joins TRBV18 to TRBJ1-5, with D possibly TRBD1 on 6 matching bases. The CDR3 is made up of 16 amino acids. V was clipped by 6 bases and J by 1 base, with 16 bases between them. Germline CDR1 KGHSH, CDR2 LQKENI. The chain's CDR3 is CASSQGTKGSNQPQHF. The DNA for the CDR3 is TGTGCCAGCTCGCAGGGGACCAAGGGGAGCAATCAGCCCCAGCATTTT.

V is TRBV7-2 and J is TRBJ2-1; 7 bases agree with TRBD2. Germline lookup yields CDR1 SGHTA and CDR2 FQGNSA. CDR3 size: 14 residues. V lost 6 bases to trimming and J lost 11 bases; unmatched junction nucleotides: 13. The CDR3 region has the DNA TGTGCCAGCAGATATGAAGCGGGGAGGGGACAGCAGTTCTTC. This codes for CASRYEAGRGQQFF. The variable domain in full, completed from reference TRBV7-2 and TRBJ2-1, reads GAGVSQSPSNKVTEKGKDVELRCDPISGHTALYWYRQSLGQGLEFLIYFQGNSAPDKSGLPSDRFSAERTGGSVSTLTIQRTQQEDSAVYLCASRYEAGRGQQFFGPGTRLTVL.

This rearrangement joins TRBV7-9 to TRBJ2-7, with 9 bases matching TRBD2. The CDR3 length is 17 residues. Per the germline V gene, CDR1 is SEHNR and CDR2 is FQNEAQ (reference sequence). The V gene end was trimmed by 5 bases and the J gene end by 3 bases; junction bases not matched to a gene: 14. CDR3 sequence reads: CASSATYGTSPLYEQYF. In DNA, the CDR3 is TGTGCCAGCAGCGCGACCTACGGGACTAGCCCCCTCTACGAGCAGTACTTC.

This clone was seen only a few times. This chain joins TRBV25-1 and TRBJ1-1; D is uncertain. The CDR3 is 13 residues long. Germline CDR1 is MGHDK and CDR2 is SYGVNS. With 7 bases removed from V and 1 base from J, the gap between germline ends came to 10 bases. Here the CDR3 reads CASTGRGNTEAFF. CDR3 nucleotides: TGTGCCAGCACCGGACGGGGGAACACTGAAGCTTTCTTT.

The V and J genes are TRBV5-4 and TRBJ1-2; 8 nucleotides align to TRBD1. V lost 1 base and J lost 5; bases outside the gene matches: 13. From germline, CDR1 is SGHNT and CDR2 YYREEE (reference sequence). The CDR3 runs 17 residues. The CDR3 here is CASSLYRRQGAGYGYTF. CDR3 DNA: TGTGCCAGCAGCTTGTATAGACGTCAGGGGGCTGGGTATGGCTACACCTTC.

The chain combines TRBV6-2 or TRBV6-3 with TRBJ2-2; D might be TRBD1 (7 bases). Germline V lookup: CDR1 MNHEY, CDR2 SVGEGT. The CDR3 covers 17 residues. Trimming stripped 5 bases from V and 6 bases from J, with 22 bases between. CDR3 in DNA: TGTGCCAGCAGTCCCCGTGGAGGGGGCTTTCCCCCCGGGGAGCTGTTTTTT. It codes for CASSPRGGGFPPGELFF.

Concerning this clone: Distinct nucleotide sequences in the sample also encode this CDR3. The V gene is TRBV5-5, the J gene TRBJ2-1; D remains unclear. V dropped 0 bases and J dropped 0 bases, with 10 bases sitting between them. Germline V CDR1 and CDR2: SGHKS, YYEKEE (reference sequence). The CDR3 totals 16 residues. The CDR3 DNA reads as TGTGCCAGCAGCTTGGACATTCCTAGCTCCTACAATGAGCAGTTCTTC. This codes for CASSLDIPSSYNEQFF.

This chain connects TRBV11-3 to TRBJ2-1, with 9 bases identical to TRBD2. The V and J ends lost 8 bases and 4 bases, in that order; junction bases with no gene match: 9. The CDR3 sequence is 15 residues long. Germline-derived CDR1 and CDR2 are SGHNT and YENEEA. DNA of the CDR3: TGTGCCAGCCGCGTAATAGCGGGGGATTACAATGAGCAGTTCTTC. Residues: CASRVIAGDYNEQFF.

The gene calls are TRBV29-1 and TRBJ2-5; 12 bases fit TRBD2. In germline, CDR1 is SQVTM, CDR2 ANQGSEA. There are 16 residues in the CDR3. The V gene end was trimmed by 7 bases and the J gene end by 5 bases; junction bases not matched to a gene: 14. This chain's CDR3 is CSAKRLAGVPSETQYF. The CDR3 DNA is TGCAGCGCCAAAAGACTAGCGGGGGTACCAAGTGAGACCCAGTACTTC.

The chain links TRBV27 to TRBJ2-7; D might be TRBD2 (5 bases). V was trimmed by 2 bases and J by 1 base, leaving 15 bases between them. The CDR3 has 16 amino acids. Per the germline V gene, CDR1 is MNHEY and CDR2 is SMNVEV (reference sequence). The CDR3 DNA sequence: TGTGCCAGCAGTTTACAAGGGAGATTCTATTCCTACGAGCAGTACTTC. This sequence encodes CASSLQGRFYSYEQYF.